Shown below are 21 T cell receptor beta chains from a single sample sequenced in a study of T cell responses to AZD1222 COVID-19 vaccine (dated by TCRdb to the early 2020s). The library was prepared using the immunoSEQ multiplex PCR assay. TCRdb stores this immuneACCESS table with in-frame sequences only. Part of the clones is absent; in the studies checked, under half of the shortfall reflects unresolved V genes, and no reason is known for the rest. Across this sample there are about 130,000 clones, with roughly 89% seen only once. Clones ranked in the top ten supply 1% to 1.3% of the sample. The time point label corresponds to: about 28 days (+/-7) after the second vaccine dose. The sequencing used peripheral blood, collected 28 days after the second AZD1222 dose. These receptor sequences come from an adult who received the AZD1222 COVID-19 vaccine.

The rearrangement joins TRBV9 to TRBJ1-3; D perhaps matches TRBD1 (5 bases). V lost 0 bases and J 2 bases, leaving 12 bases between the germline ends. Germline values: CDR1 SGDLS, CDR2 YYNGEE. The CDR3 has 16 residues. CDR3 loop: CASSVDPGRAGNTIYF. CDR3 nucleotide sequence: TGTGCCAGCAGCGTAGACCCAGGGAGAGCTGGAAACACCATATATTTT.

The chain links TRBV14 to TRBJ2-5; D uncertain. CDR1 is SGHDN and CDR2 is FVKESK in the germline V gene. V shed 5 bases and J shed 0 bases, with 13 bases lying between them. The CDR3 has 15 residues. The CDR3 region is CASSKRGAHQETQYF. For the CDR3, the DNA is TGTGCCAGCAGCAAAAGAGGAGCTCACCAAGAGACCCAGTACTTC.

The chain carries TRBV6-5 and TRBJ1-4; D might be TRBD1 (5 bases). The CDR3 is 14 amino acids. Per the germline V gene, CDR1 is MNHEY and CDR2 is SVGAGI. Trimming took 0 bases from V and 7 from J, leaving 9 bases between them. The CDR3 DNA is TGTGCCAGCAGTTACTCGGGGCCACCTGAAAAACTGTTTTTT. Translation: CASSYSGPPEKLFF.

The CDR3 region has the DNA TGTGCCAGCAGCGACGGGACAGCCTGGGGCGAGCAGTACTTC. Its protein product is CASSDGTAWGEQYF. The J gene is TRBJ2-7, the V gene TRBV28; 7 positions agree with TRBD1. Germline V gene lookup returns CDR1 MDHEN and CDR2 SYDVKM. After removal of 6 bases from V and 6 bases from J, the junction contained 11 bases not matched to a gene. The CDR3 loop spans 14 amino acids.

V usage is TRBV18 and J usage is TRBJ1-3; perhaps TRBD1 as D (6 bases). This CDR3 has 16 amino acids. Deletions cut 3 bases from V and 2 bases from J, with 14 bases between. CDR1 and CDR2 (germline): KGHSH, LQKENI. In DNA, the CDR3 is TGTGCCAGCTCACCCTTGCCAGGGACACCTGGAAACACCATATATTTT. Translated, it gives CASSPLPGTPGNTIYF.

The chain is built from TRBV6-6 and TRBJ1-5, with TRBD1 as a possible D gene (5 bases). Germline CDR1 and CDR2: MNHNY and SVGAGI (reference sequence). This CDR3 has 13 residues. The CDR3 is CTSRATDGQPQHF. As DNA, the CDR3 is TGTACGAGCAGGGCAACGGACGGGCAGCCCCAGCATTTT.

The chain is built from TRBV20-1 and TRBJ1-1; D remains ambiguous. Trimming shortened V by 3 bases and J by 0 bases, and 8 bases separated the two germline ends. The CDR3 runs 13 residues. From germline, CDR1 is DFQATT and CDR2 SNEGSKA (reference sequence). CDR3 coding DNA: TGCAGTGCTAGTCCCAGCTTGAACACTGAAGCTTTCTTT. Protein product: CSASPSLNTEAFF.

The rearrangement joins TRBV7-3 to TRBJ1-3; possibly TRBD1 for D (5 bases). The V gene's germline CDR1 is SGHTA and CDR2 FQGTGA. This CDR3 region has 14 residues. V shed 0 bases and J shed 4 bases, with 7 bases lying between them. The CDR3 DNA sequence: TGTGCCAGCAGCTTAACAGGGGCCGGAAACACCATATATTTT. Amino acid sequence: CASSLTGAGNTIYF.

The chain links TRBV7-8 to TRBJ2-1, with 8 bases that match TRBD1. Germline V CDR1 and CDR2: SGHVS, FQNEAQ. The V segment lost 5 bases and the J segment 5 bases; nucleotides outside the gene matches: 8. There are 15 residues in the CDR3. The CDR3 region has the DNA TGTGCCAGCAGCCCAGACAGGGGATGGGACAATGAGCAGTTCTTC. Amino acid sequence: CASSPDRGWDNEQFF.

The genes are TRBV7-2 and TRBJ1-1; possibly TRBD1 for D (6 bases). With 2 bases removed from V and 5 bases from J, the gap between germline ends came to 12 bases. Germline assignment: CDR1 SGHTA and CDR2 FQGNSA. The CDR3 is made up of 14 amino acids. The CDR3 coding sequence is TGTGCCAGCAGCTTAAACAGGGTTTGGACTGAAGCTTTCTTT. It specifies CASSLNRVWTEAFF.

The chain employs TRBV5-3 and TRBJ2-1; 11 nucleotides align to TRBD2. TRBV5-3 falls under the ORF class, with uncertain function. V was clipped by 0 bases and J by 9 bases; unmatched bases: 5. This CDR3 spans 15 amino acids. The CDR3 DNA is TGTGCCAGAAGCTTGGTAGCGGGAGGGCCTTGTGAGCAGTTCTTC. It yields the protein CARSLVAGGPCEQFF.

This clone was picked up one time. CDR3: CASPIAPRAGELFF. The CDR3, as DNA: TGTGCCAGCCCCATCGCGCCGAGGGCCGGGGAGCTGTTTTTT. This chain joins TRBV7-9 and TRBJ2-2; a weak D match, TRBD2 (5 bases). V was shortened by 8 bases and J by 6 bases, with 16 bases between the two germline ends. The germline gives CDR1 SEHNR, CDR2 FQNEAQ (reference sequence). The length of the CDR3 is 14 residues.

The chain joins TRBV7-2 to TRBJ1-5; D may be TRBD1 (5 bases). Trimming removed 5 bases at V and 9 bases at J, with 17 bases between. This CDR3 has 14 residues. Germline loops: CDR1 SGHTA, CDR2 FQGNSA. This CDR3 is CASSAGSGELPQHF. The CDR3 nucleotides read TGTGCCAGCAGCGCAGGGAGTGGAGAGTTGCCCCAGCATTTT.

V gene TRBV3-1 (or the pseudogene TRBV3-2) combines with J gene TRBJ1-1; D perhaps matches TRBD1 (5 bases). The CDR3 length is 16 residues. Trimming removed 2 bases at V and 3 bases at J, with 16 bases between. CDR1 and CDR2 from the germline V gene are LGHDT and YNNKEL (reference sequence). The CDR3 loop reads CASSQSGGGAYTEAFF. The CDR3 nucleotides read TGTGCCAGCAGCCAATCCGGGGGTGGGGCTTACACTGAAGCTTTCTTT.

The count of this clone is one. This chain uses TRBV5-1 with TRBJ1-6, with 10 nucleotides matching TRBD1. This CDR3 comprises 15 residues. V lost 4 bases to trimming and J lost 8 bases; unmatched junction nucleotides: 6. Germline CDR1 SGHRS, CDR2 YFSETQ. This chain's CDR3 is CASSRGQGEYSPLHF. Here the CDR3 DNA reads TGCGCCAGCAGCCGCGGACAGGGGGAGTATTCACCCCTCCACTTT.

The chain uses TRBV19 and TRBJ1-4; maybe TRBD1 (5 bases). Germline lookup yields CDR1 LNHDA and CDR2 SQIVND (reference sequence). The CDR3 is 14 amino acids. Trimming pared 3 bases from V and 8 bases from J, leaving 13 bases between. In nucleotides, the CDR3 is TGTGCCAGTAGTATTGGAGGACACGGGGAAAAACTGTTTTTT. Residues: CASSIGGHGEKLFF.

CDR3 region: CAISENAGGGGYTF. CDR3 DNA: TGTGCCATCAGTGAGAATGCAGGGGGCGGTGGCTACACCTTC. The V and J genes are TRBV10-3 and TRBJ1-2; TRBD1 matches 8 bases. Germline assignment: CDR1 ENHRY and CDR2 SYGVKD. The CDR3 is 14 amino acids. The junction had 6 bases not matched to a gene; V was cut back by 2 bases and J by 7 bases.

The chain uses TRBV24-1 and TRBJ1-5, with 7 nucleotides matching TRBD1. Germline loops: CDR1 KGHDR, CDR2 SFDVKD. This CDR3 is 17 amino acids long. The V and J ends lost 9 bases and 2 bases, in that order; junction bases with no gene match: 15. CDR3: CATLLNHRGQRNQPQHF. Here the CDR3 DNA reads TGTGCCACCCTACTTAATCATAGGGGGCAGCGCAATCAGCCCCAGCATTTT.

The CDR3: CAWNAGVGTEAFF. Written as DNA, the CDR3 is TGTGCCTGGAACGCGGGGGTGGGCACTGAAGCTTTCTTT. The chain uses TRBV30 and TRBJ1-1; D perhaps matches TRBD1 (5 bases). Germline V gene sequence: CDR1 GTSNPN, CDR2 SVGIG (reference sequence). The length of the CDR3 is 13 residues. Trimming stripped 4 bases from V and 4 bases from J, with 13 bases between.

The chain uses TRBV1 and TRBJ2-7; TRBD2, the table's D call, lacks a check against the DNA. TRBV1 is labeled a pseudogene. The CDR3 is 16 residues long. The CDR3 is CTSSQGLSGISYEQYF. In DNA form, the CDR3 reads TGCACCAGCAGCCAAGGCCTTAGCGGGATCTCCTACGAGCAGTACTTC.

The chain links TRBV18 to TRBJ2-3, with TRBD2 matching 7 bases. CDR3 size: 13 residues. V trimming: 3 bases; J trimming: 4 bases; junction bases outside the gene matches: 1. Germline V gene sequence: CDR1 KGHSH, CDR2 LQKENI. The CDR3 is CASSPAGADTQYF. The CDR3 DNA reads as TGTGCCAGCTCACCCGCGGGAGCAGATACGCAGTATTTT.